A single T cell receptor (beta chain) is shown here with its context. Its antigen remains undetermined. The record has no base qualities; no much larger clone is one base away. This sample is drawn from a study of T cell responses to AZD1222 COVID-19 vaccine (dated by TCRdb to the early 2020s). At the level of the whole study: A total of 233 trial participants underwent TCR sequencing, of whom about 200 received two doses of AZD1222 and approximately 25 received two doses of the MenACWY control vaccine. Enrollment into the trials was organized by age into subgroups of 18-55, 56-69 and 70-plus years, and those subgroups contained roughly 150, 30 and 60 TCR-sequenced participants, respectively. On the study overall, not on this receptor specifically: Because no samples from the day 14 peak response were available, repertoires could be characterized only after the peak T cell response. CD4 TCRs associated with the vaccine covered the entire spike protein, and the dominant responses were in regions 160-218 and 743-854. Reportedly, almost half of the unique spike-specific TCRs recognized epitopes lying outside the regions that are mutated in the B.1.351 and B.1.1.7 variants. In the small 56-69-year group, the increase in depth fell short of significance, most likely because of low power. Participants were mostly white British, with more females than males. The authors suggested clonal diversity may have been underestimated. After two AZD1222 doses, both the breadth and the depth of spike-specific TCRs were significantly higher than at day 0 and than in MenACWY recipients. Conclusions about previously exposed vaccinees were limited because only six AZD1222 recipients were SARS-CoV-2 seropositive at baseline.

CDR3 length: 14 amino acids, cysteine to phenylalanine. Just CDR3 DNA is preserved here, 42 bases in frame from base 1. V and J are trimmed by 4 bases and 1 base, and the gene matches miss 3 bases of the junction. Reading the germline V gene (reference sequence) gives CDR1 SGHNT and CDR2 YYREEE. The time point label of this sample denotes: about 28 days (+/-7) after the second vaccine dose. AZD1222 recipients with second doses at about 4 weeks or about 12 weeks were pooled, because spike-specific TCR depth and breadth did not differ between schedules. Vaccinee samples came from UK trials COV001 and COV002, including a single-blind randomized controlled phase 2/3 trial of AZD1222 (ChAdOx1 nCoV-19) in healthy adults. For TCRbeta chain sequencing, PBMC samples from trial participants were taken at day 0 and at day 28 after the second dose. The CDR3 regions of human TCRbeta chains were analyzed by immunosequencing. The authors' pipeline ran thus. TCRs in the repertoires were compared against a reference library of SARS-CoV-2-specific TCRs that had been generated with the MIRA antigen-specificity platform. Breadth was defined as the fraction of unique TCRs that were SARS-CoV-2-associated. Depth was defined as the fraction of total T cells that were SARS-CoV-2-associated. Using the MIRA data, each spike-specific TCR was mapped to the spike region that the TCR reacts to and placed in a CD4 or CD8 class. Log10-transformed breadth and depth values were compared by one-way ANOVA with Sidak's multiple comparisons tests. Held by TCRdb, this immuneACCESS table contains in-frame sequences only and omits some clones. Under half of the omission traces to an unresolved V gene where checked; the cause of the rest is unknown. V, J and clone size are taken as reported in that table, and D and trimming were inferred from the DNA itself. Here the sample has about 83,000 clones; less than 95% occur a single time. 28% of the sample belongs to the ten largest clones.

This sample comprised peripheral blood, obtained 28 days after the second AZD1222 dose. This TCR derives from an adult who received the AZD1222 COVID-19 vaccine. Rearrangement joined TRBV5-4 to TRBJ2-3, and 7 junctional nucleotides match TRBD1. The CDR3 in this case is CASSTDRGTDTQYF. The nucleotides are TGTGCCAGCAGCACTGACAGGGGCACAGATACGCAGTATTTT.